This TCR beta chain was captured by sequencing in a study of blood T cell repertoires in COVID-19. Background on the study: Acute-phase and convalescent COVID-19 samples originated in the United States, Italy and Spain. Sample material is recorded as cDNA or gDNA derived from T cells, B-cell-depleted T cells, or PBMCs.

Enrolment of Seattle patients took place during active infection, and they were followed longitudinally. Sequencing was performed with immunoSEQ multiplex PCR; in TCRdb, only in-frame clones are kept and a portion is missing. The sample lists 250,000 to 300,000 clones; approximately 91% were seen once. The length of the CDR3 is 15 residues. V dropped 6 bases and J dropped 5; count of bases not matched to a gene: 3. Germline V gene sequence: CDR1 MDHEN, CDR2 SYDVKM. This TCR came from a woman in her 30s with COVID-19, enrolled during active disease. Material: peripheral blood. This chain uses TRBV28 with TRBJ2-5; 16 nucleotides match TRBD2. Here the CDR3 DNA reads TGTGCCAGCAGCGGGACTAGCGGGAGGGATGAGACCCAGTACTTC. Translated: CASSGTSGRDETQYF.